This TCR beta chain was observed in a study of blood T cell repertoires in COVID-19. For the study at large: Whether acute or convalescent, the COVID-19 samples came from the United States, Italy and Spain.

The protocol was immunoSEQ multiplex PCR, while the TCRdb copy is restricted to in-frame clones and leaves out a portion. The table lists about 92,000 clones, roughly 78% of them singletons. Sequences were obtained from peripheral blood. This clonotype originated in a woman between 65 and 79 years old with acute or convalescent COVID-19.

CDR3 DNA sequence: TGTGCCAGCACGGGGGGGAACACAGATACGCAGTATTTT. Residues: CASTGGNTDTQYF. The chain couples TRBV6-5 to TRBJ2-3; 8 nucleotides match TRBD2. The CDR3 is made up of 13 amino acids. With V trimmed by 7 bases and J by 2 bases, 2 bases remained unmatched. Germline V gene data show CDR1 as MNHEY and CDR2 as SVGAGI.